This is a list of T cell receptor beta chains from one sample in a study of CD8+CD57+ T cells in acquired aplastic anemia. TCRdb fed the reads into MiXCR, producing one record per CDR3 protein. The sample shows 350,000 to 450,000 distinct CDR3 sequences, 65% to 80% of them seen only once. The sample taken for sequencing was sorted CD4+, CD8+, or CD8+CD57+ T cells (not recorded which) from PBMCs. The receptors were gathered from a human donor in good health, serving as a control. Both conserved end residues are part of each CDR3. A D gene is named only where the DNA matches it firmly.

J: TRBJ2-7
D: TRBD1
V: TRBV7-3
CDR3: CASSPGQGGSAAYEQYF

J: TRBJ1-6
D: TRBD1
V: TRBV7-2
CDR3: CASSPGQEFNSPLHF

J: TRBJ1-4
D: -
V: TRBV20-1
CDR3: CSATGDNEKLFF

J: TRBJ2-3
D: TRBD2
V: TRBV10-3
CDR3: CAISGSGGAGKDTQYF

J: TRBJ1-5
D: -
V: TRBV20-1
CDR3: CSARSPGQPQHF

J: TRBJ2-1
D: TRBD1
V: TRBV5-1
CDR3: CASSQQRQGAYEQFF

J: TRBJ1-2
D: -
V: TRBV10-2
CDR3: CASSQLEGSYGYTF

J: TRBJ1-3
D: -
V: TRBV9
CDR3: CASSWGRGDAGNTIYF

J: TRBJ1-4
D: TRBD1
V: TRBV7-2
CDR3: CASSLRGSVREKLFF

J: TRBJ1-2
D: -
V: TRBV7-8
CDR3: CASSVGAIRGNTSGNTF

J: TRBJ1-3
D: -
V: TRBV2
CDR3: CASSIALLSGNTIYF

J: TRBJ1-2
D: TRBD1
V: TRBV18
CDR3: CASSPRDRAPGYTF

J: TRBJ1-6
D: -
V: TRBV7-2
CDR3: CASSLGTGTNSPLHF

J: TRBJ1-2
D: -
V: TRBV7-9
CDR3: CASRGDGIYGYTF

J: TRBJ1-6
D: TRBD1
V: TRBV2
CDR3: CASSEYLDRGNSPLHF

J: TRBJ2-2
D: TRBD1
V: TRBV6-4
CDR3: CASGGTGDTGELFF

J: TRBJ1-5
D: -
V: TRBV4-3
CDR3: CASSQVRSPGTYSNQPQHF

J: TRBJ2-3
D: -
V: TRBV6-5
CDR3: CASGKGRVGTDTQYF

J: TRBJ2-7
D: TRBD2
V: TRBV25-1
CDR3: CASCQGIGLVSEQYF

J: TRBJ2-7
D: -
V: TRBV7-3
CDR3: CASSNQRCSDKQF

J: TRBJ1-3
D: TRBD1
V: TRBV19
CDR3: CATWDRAGNTIYF

J: TRBJ2-2
D: TRBD1
V: TRBV9
CDR3: CASSGHRGYGYTLFF

J: TRBJ2-3
D: TRBD2
V: TRBV2
CDR3: CASRRSGGAVDTQYF

J: TRBJ2-2
D: -
V: TRBV12-3/TRBV12-4
CDR3: CASSRLPGELFF

J: TRBJ1-2
D: -
V: TRBV9
CDR3: CASSSAMNYGLHF

J: TRBJ2-3
D: -
V: TRBV7-3
CDR3: CASSLISRGTDTQYF

J: TRBJ2-5
D: TRBD2
V: TRBV7-9
CDR3: CASSLVLAGGWETQYF